This T cell receptor beta chain was profiled in a study of cytomegalovirus exposure and HLA in healthy donors. A remark on this clone: The target antigen is unknown.

The CDR3 sequence is 16 residues long. The V end lost 1 base, the J end lost 2 bases, and 13 bases lay between the germline ends. Per the germline V gene, CDR1 is SGHRS and CDR2 is YFSETQ. Overall study results and limits: The study labeled more than 150 TCR beta chains cytomegalovirus-associated. One later analysis reportedly identified an Asian-associated ancestry cluster that showed fewer N-insertions than the approximately 710-donor mean. According to an earlier analysis, most TCR beta V segments yielded productive rearrangements about 90% or about 30% of the time.

With 60 Vbeta and 13 Jbeta primers, the PCR was carried out. Assay: immunoSEQ multiplex PCR; the TCRdb copy retains only in-frame clones and omits some. The table counts 150,000 to 200,000 clones; roughly 2% lies in the top ten. The gene calls are TRBV5-1 and TRBJ2-1; possibly TRBD2 for D (6 bases). The sample taken for sequencing was PBMCs. This TCR came from a man aged 30 to 39 in good health and CMV-seronegative. This CDR3 is CASSLTRAGTYNEQFF. Here the CDR3 DNA reads TGCGCCAGCAGCTTGACAAGGGCGGGGACCTACAATGAGCAGTTCTTC.